This T cell receptor beta chain was sequenced during a study of blood T cell repertoires in COVID-19. Across the study: Whether acute or convalescent, the COVID-19 samples came from the United States, Italy and Spain. Nucleic acid was either cDNA or gDNA, and it came from T cells, B-cell-depleted T cells, or PBMCs.

Methods used by the authors: Nucleated cell counts were estimated from reference gene primer amplification. Assay used: immunoSEQ multiplex PCR; TCRdb lists only in-frame clones, some missing. That table supplies the V and J calls and clone size; D and trimming were determined from the DNA. The top ten hold 6% to 7% of the sample, which has approximately 300,000 clones, around nine tenths seen once. The CDR3 has 14 amino acids. The germline V gene has CDR1 MNHEY and CDR2 SVGAGI. V shed 6 bases, J shed 5 bases, and the junction held 7 bases outside the gene matches. Seattle-derived patients entered the study during active infection and were followed longitudinally.

The sequenced sample was peripheral blood. The gene calls are TRBV6-5 and TRBJ2-1; 7 nucleotides agree with TRBD2. The receptor was derived from a woman under 40 with COVID-19, enrolled during active disease. CDR3 coding DNA: TGTGCCAGCAGAAGACTAGCCGTCCACAATGAGCAGTTCTTC. Amino acids: CASRRLAVHNEQFF.